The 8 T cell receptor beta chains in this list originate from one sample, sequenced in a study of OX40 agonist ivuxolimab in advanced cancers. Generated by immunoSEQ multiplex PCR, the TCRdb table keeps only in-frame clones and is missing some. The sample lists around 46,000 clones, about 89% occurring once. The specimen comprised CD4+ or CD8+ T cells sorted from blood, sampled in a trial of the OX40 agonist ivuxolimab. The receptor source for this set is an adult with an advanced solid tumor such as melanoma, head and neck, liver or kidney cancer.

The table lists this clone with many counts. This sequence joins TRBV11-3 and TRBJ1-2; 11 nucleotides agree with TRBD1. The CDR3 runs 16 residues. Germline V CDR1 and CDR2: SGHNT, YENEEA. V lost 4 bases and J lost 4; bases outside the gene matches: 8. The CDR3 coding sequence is TGTGCCAGCAGCTCTCGGACAGGGGGCGATGGCTATGGCTACACCTTC. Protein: CASSSRTGGDGYGYTF.

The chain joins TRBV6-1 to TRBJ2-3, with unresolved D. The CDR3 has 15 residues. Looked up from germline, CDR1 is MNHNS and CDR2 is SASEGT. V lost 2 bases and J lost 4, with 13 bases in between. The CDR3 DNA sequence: TGTGCCAGCAGTGAAAGAACGACAAGCTCAGATACGCAGTATTTT. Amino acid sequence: CASSERTTSSDTQYF.

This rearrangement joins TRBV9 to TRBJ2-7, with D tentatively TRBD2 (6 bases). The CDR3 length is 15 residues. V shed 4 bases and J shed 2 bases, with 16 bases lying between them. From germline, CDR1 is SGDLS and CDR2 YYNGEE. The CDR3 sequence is CASSPQAGVPYEQYF. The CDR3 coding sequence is TGTGCCAGCAGCCCACAAGCGGGCGTTCCCTACGAGCAGTACTTC.

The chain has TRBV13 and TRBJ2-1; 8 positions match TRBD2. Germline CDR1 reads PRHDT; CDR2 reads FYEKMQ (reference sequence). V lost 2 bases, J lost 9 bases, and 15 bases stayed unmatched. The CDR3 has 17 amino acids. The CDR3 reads CASSLQGTSGSGAEQFF. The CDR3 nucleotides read TGTGCCAGCAGCTTACAAGGGACTAGTGGTTCCGGTGCTGAGCAGTTCTTC.

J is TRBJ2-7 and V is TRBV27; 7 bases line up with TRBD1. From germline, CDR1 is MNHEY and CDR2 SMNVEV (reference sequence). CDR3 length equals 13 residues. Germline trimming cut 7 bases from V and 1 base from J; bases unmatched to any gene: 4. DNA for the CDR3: TGTGCCAGCACCGAGACAGGGTCCTACGAGCAGTACTTC. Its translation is CASTETGSYEQYF.

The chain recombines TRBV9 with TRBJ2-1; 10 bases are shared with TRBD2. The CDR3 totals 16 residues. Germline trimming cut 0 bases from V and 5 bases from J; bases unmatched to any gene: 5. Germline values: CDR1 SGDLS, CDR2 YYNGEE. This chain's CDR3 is CASSVALAGVNNEQFF. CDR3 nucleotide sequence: TGTGCCAGCAGCGTAGCTCTAGCGGGGGTGAACAATGAGCAGTTCTTC.

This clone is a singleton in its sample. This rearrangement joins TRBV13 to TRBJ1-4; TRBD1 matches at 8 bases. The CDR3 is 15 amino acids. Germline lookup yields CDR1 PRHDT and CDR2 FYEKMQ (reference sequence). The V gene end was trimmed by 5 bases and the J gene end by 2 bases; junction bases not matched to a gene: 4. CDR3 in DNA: TGTGCCAGCAGCCGCCGGACAGGGACTAATGAAAAACTGTTTTTT. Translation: CASSRRTGTNEKLFF.

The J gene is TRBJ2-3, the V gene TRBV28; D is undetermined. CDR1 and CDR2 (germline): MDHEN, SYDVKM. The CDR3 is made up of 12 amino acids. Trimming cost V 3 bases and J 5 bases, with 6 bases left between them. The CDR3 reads CASSFRLDTQYF. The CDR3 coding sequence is TGTGCCAGCAGTTTTCGATTAGATACGCAGTATTTT.